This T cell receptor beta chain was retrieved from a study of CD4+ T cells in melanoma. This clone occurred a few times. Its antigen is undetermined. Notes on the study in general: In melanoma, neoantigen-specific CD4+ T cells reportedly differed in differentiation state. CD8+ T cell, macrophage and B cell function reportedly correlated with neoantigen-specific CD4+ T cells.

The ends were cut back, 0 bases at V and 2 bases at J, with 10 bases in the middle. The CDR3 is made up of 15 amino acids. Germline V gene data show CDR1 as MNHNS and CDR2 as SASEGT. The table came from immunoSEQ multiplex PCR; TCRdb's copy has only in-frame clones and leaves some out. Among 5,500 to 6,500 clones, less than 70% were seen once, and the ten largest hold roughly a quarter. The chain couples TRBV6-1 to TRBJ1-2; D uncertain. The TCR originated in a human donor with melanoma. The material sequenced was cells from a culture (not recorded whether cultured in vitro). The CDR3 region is CASSEALIANYGYTF. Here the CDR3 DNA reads TGTGCCAGCAGTGAAGCCCTCATTGCCAACTATGGCTACACCTTC.